Listed below are T cell receptor beta chains from one sample, sequenced in a study of cytomegalovirus exposure and HLA in healthy donors. TCRdb keeps only in-frame clones here, not all; method: immunoSEQ multiplex PCR. The sample lists about 180,000 clones, over 60% occurring once. What was sequenced was PBMCs. The origin of the receptors is a man aged 35-49 years in good health and CMV-seronegative. CDR3s include the opening cysteine and the closing phenylalanine or tryptophan. D genes are given only for firm matches. Only part of the rows carry a size: once, few, many, or a class if the clone is expanded.

CDR3aa: CASSLRTSGDTEAFF
CDR3nt: TGTGCCAGCAGTCTTCGAACATCCGGGGACACTGAAGCTTTCTTT
v_gene: TRBV6-1
d_gene: -
abundance: -
j_gene: TRBJ1-1

CDR3aa: CASRGRGAFGSPLHF
CDR3nt: TGTGCCAGCAGGGGTCGGGGGGCCTTTGGTTCACCCCTCCACTTT
v_gene: TRBV2
d_gene: -
abundance: -
j_gene: TRBJ1-6

CDR3aa: CASSSQGNYGYTF
CDR3nt: TGTGCCAGCAGCTCACAGGGGAACTATGGCTACACCTTC
v_gene: TRBV7-8
d_gene: TRBD1
abundance: -
j_gene: TRBJ1-2

CDR3aa: CASDGAESYEQYF
CDR3nt: TGTGCCAGCGATGGCGCGGAATCCTACGAGCAGTACTTC
v_gene: TRBV2
d_gene: -
abundance: -
j_gene: TRBJ2-7

CDR3aa: CASSLGQGVAKNIQYF
CDR3nt: TGTGCCAGCTCACTTGGACAGGGAGTAGCCAAAAACATTCAGTACTTC
v_gene: TRBV18
d_gene: TRBD1
abundance: -
j_gene: TRBJ2-4

CDR3aa: CSAIGAGANVLTF
CDR3nt: TGCAGCGCTATTGGGGCGGGGGCCAACGTCCTGACTTTC
v_gene: TRBV29-1
d_gene: -
abundance: -
j_gene: TRBJ2-6

CDR3aa: CASSLATGDYGYTF
CDR3nt: TGTGCCAGCAGCTTAGCGACAGGCGATTATGGCTACACCTTC
v_gene: TRBV7-2
d_gene: -
abundance: -
j_gene: TRBJ1-2

CDR3aa: CASSPPGGRGDEQFF
CDR3nt: TGCGCCAGCAGCCCTCCCGGCGGGAGGGGCGATGAGCAGTTCTTC
v_gene: TRBV5-1
d_gene: TRBD2
abundance: -
j_gene: TRBJ2-1

CDR3aa: CASSPLTGRTEAFF
CDR3nt: TGTGCCAGCAGTCCCCTGACAGGGAGGACTGAAGCTTTCTTT
v_gene: TRBV6-5
d_gene: TRBD1
abundance: -
j_gene: TRBJ1-1

CDR3aa: CASSRARTGVTGELFF
CDR3nt: TGTGCCAGCAGCCGCGCAAGGACAGGGGTCACCGGGGAGCTGTTTTTT
v_gene: TRBV11-2
d_gene: TRBD1
abundance: -
j_gene: TRBJ2-2

CDR3aa: CASSRDRGIYEQYF
CDR3nt: TGTGCCAGCAGTCGGGACAGGGGAATTTACGAGCAGTACTTC
v_gene: TRBV6-1
d_gene: TRBD1
abundance: -
j_gene: TRBJ2-7

CDR3aa: CSAGPYNEQFF
CDR3nt: TGCAGTGCTGGGCCCTACAATGAGCAGTTCTTC
v_gene: TRBV20-1
d_gene: -
abundance: -
j_gene: TRBJ2-1

CDR3aa: CASTSDRPGDTEAFF
CDR3nt: TGTGCCAGCACTTCGGACCGCCCCGGGGACACTGAAGCTTTCTTT
v_gene: TRBV2
d_gene: -
abundance: -
j_gene: TRBJ1-1

CDR3aa: CASSYSGRGVYEQYF
CDR3nt: TGTGCCAGCAGTTACTCCGGCAGGGGAGTGTACGAGCAGTACTTC
v_gene: TRBV6-5
d_gene: -
abundance: -
j_gene: TRBJ2-7

CDR3aa: CASTGTVSYEQYF
CDR3nt: TGTGCCAGTACTGGGACAGTCAGCTACGAGCAGTACTTC
v_gene: TRBV2
d_gene: TRBD1
abundance: -
j_gene: TRBJ2-7

CDR3aa: CASSHRGTAKNIQYF
CDR3nt: TGTGCCAGCAGCCATCGGGGTACGGCCAAAAACATTCAGTACTTC
v_gene: TRBV7-9
d_gene: -
abundance: -
j_gene: TRBJ2-4

CDR3aa: CAWSVRTGFSRLAGGGYEQYF
CDR3nt: TGTGCCTGGAGTGTACGCACAGGGTTTTCGAGACTAGCGGGGGGTGGCTACGAGCAGTACTTC
v_gene: TRBV30
d_gene: TRBD2
abundance: once
j_gene: TRBJ2-7

CDR3aa: CASSGTGAEAFF
CDR3nt: TGTGCCAGCAGCGGGACAGGGGCTGAAGCTTTCTTT
v_gene: TRBV2
d_gene: TRBD1
abundance: -
j_gene: TRBJ1-1

CDR3aa: CASSQDLGTTSYEQYF
CDR3nt: TGCGCCAGCAGCCAAGATCTGGGGACAACCTCCTACGAGCAGTACTTC
v_gene: TRBV4-3
d_gene: -
abundance: -
j_gene: TRBJ2-7

CDR3aa: CSVEEPNRGNEQFF
CDR3nt: TGCAGCGTTGAAGAGCCCAACAGGGGCAATGAGCAGTTCTTC
v_gene: TRBV29-1
d_gene: TRBD1
abundance: few
j_gene: TRBJ2-1

CDR3aa: CASSIGGNSYEQYF
CDR3nt: TGTGCCAGTAGTATTGGCGGAAACTCCTACGAGCAGTACTTC
v_gene: TRBV19
d_gene: -
abundance: once
j_gene: TRBJ2-7

CDR3aa: CASSYRQGGGYTF
CDR3nt: TGCGCCAGCAGCTACAGACAGGGAGGTGGCTACACCTTC
v_gene: TRBV5-1
d_gene: TRBD1
abundance: once
j_gene: TRBJ1-2

CDR3aa: CAIKSTISNQPQHF
CDR3nt: TGTGCCATCAAGTCTACGATTAGCAATCAGCCCCAGCATTTT
v_gene: TRBV10-3
d_gene: -
abundance: -
j_gene: TRBJ1-5

CDR3aa: CASSSSRSEAFF
CDR3nt: TGTGCCAGCAGCTCCTCGAGGTCTGAAGCTTTCTTT
v_gene: TRBV5-6
d_gene: -
abundance: -
j_gene: TRBJ1-1

CDR3aa: CATSRARGTGELFF
CDR3nt: TGTGCCACCAGCAGGGCCAGGGGAACCGGGGAGCTGTTTTTT
v_gene: TRBV15
d_gene: -
abundance: -
j_gene: TRBJ2-2

CDR3aa: CASSPGQGRPTDTQYF
CDR3nt: TGTGCCAGCAGCCCGGGACAGGGTCGGCCCACAGATACGCAGTATTTT
v_gene: TRBV7-2
d_gene: TRBD1
abundance: -
j_gene: TRBJ2-3

CDR3aa: CASSTGKKETQYF
CDR3nt: TGTGCCAGCAGTACAGGGAAGAAAGAGACCCAGTACTTC
v_gene: TRBV6-1
d_gene: -
abundance: -
j_gene: TRBJ2-5

CDR3aa: CASSQEGTGDGGELFF
CDR3nt: TGCGCCAGCAGCCAAGAGGGGACAGGGGATGGCGGGGAGCTGTTTTTT
v_gene: TRBV4-3
d_gene: TRBD1
abundance: few
j_gene: TRBJ2-2